The 24 T cell receptor beta chains given below trace back to one sample, sequenced in a study of blood T cell repertoires in COVID-19. The protocol was immunoSEQ multiplex PCR, while the TCRdb copy is restricted to in-frame clones and leaves out a portion. The sample records some 350,000 clones, around 87% being singletons. Sample: PBMCs or T cells enriched from blood (not recorded which). The receptors shown here come from a woman under 40 who had recovered from COVID-19.

The rearrangement links TRBV6-5 to TRBJ2-7; D unclear. V lost 3 bases, J lost 5 bases, and 11 bases lay in between. The CDR3 is made up of 13 amino acids. Germline lookup yields CDR1 MNHEY and CDR2 SVGAGI. The CDR3 region is CASSYSALHEQYF. CDR3 in DNA: TGTGCCAGCAGTTATTCGGCACTACACGAGCAGTACTTC.

The V and J genes are TRBV5-1 and TRBJ1-4, with 8 bases aligning to TRBD1. The CDR3 sequence is 15 residues long. Per the germline V gene, CDR1 is SGHRS and CDR2 is YFSETQ. V lost 4 bases to trimming and J lost 8 bases; unmatched junction nucleotides: 10. For the CDR3, the DNA is TGCGCCAGCAGCGAGAAGGGACAGGTGGGGGAAAAACTGTTTTTT. Translation: CASSEKGQVGEKLFF.

V and J are TRBV3-1 (or the pseudogene TRBV3-2) and TRBJ2-3, with 9 positions matching TRBD2. This CDR3 contains 17 residues. The germline CDR1 and CDR2 sequences are LGHDT and YNNKEL (reference sequence). After removal of 1 base from V and 6 bases from J, the junction contained 11 bases not matched to a gene. The CDR3 loop reads CASSQVPAGGLGDTQYF. CDR3 nucleotides: TGTGCCAGCAGCCAAGTTCCAGCGGGAGGCCTGGGGGATACGCAGTATTTT.

This clone was picked up a small number of times. CDR3 sequence reads: CASSTGGQGNYEAFF. CDR3 in DNA: TGTGCCAGCAGTACGGGAGGACAGGGTAATTATGAAGCTTTCTTT. The chain recombines TRBV7-9 with TRBJ1-1; 8 bases fit TRBD1. Germline CDR1 reads SEHNR; CDR2 reads FQNEAQ (reference sequence). This CDR3 has 15 residues. Trimming cost V 6 bases and J 7 bases; bases outside gene matches: 13.

This clone was picked up a small number of times. The chain carries TRBV2 and TRBJ2-1; no clear D. In germline, CDR1 is SNHLY, CDR2 FYNNEI. V lost 3 bases and J lost 13, with 16 bases in between. There are 13 residues in the CDR3. The DNA of the CDR3 is TGTGCCAGCAGTGAGAACATGGAGCTTGTACAGTTCTTC. It yields the protein CASSENMELVQFF.

The CDR3 DNA reads TGTGCCAGCCTCAGGGACAGAAACACTGAAGCTTTCTTT. Amino acid sequence: CASLRDRNTEAFF. The chain is built from TRBV6-5 and TRBJ1-1, with TRBD1 matching 7 bases. This CDR3 is 13 amino acids long. Looked up from germline, CDR1 is MNHEY and CDR2 is SVGAGI. J gave up 2 bases and V 8 bases, and 5 bases lay outside the gene matches.

The rearrangement links TRBV5-1 to TRBJ1-2; possible D gene TRBD1, 5 bases. CDR3 length: 14 residues. V gave up 5 bases and J gave up 4 bases, with 15 bases separating them. Per the germline V gene, CDR1 is SGHRS and CDR2 is YFSETQ. The CDR3 reads CASRPTGEGYGYTF. Here the CDR3 DNA reads TGCGCCAGCAGGCCCACGGGGGAAGGCTATGGCTACACCTTC.

This clone was seen only a few times. The gene calls are TRBV28 and TRBJ1-5, with 7 nucleotides matching TRBD1. Germline lookup yields CDR1 MDHEN and CDR2 SYDVKM. J gave up 1 base and V 2 bases, and 11 bases lay outside the gene matches. The CDR3 totals 18 residues. CDR3 nucleotides: TGTGCCAGCAGTTTAGTACCTCCGGGACAGTTGAGCAATCAGCCCCAGCATTTT. Its protein is CASSLVPPGQLSNQPQHF.

This rearrangement joins TRBV7-3 to TRBJ2-2, with D unresolved. V was shortened by 5 bases and J by 7 bases, with 8 bases between the two germline ends. CDR3 size: 12 residues. In germline, CDR1 is SGHTA, CDR2 FQGTGA. As DNA, the CDR3 is TGTGCCAGCAGCCTCGTGAGCGGGGAGCTGTTTTTT. Protein sequence: CASSLVSGELFF.

The genes are TRBV10-3 and TRBJ1-4; possible D gene TRBD1, 5 bases. Germline V lookup: CDR1 ENHRY, CDR2 SYGVKD. The CDR3 length is 15 residues. The ends were cut back, 0 bases at V and 8 bases at J, with 13 bases in the middle. The CDR3 DNA reads TGTGCCATCAGTGAGTCTGGAGGAGGGGAAGAAAAACTGTTTTTT. Protein: CAISESGGGEEKLFF.

This clone was counted once. The chain links TRBV29-1 to TRBJ1-2, with D tentatively TRBD1 (6 bases). V lost 7 bases and J lost 1, with 16 bases in between. The CDR3 is made up of 14 amino acids. Germline loops: CDR1 SQVTM, CDR2 ANQGSEA. The CDR3 spells CSGAHMDSNYGYTF. The CDR3 DNA sequence: TGCAGCGGCGCGCATATGGACAGTAACTATGGCTACACCTTC.

The CDR3 DNA sequence: TGTGCCAGCAGCCCTGACAGGGGCTATAATTCACCCCTCCACTTT. Its translation is CASSPDRGYNSPLHF. V and J are TRBV7-2 and TRBJ1-6; 8 nucleotides agree with TRBD1. The CDR3 consists of 15 residues. CDR1 and CDR2 (germline): SGHTA, FQGNSA. The V and J ends lost 5 bases and 3 bases, in that order; junction bases with no gene match: 3.

This clone was recorded only once. The genes are TRBV28 and TRBJ2-7; weak D call: TRBD1 (7 bases). In germline, CDR1 is MDHEN, CDR2 SYDVKM. Trimming shortened V by 11 bases and J by 9 bases, and 23 bases separated the two germline ends. The CDR3 covers 13 residues. The CDR3 DNA reads as TGTGCCTCCAGGGGGGACGTCGGGACCTGGCAGTACTTC. The encoded protein is CASRGDVGTWQYF.

J is TRBJ1-1 and V is TRBV7-2, with D perhaps TRBD1 (6 bases). This CDR3 contains 15 residues. Germline lookup yields CDR1 SGHTA and CDR2 FQGNSA. Trimming removed 2 bases at V and 0 bases at J, with 10 bases between. The CDR3 loop is CASSLQGSMNTEAFF. CDR3 nucleotides: TGTGCCAGCAGCTTACAGGGGAGTATGAACACTGAAGCTTTCTTT.

The V call is TRBV4-3, the J call TRBJ1-2; 10 nucleotides match TRBD1. This CDR3 comprises 16 residues. Germline V gives CDR1 LGHNA, CDR2 YSLEER. J lost 2 bases, V lost 3 bases, and 6 bases had no gene match. CDR3 DNA: TGCGCCAGCAGCCAGACCTTGGGACAGGGGAACTATGGCTACACCTTC. Protein sequence: CASSQTLGQGNYGYTF.

The V and J genes are TRBV21-1 and TRBJ1-4; TRBD1, the D gene given by the table, was not confirmed from the DNA. TRBV21-1 is a pseudogene. The CDR3 covers 15 residues. CDR3: CASSLGQGARLALFF. The CDR3 nucleotides are TGTGCCAGCAGCCTTGGACAGGGGGCGCGACTGGCACTGTTTTTT.

The chain is built from TRBV18 and TRBJ2-5, with D perhaps TRBD2 (6 bases). This CDR3 has 12 residues. Germline V CDR1 and CDR2: KGHSH, LQKENI. Between the trimmed V and J ends, which lost 6 bases and 5 bases, there was a span of 10 bases. CDR3 sequence: CASSAGWETQYF. The CDR3 bases are TGTGCCAGCTCTGCGGGGTGGGAGACCCAGTACTTC.

CDR3 sequence (DNA): TGTGCCATCAAGCGAGGACAGTCCGATAATTCACCCCTCCACTTT. It is translated as CAIKRGQSDNSPLHF. The chain employs TRBV10-3 and TRBJ1-6; maybe TRBD1 (6 bases). CDR3 length: 15 residues. V was pared by 7 bases and J by 5 bases, with 15 bases between. Germline V CDR1 and CDR2: ENHRY, SYGVKD.

This sequence joins TRBV30 and TRBJ1-6; D is undetermined. Germline assignment: CDR1 GTSNPN and CDR2 SVGIG (reference sequence). The CDR3 spans 12 residues. V dropped 1 base and J dropped 15 bases, with 13 bases sitting between them. In nucleotides, the CDR3 is TGTGCCTGGAGTGGGGCGCCTTTGCTCCTCCACTTT. This sequence encodes CAWSGAPLLLHF.

In its sample, this clone was seen a few times. The chain combines TRBV29-1 with TRBJ1-2, with D tentatively TRBD1 (5 bases). Germline loops: CDR1 SQVTM, CDR2 ANQGSEA. V shed 6 bases and J shed 8 bases, with 25 bases lying between them. CDR3 length equals 15 residues. The CDR3 sequence is CSVSPHLRVGEGYTF. As DNA, the CDR3 is TGCAGCGTAAGCCCTCATCTCAGGGTCGGAGAGGGCTACACCTTC.

This chain joins TRBV15 and TRBJ1-1; no definite D call. With 0 bases removed from V and 9 bases from J, the gap between germline ends came to 14 bases. The CDR3 runs 14 residues. CDR1 and CDR2 from the germline V gene are LNHNV and YYDKDF (reference sequence). CDR3 loop: CATSRDRVDLKAFF. The CDR3 nucleotides read TGTGCCACCAGCAGAGATAGAGTCGATTTAAAAGCTTTCTTT.

The V call is TRBV9, the J call TRBJ1-6; 7 bases agree with TRBD1. CDR1 is SGDLS and CDR2 is YYNGEE in the germline V gene. After removal of 5 bases from V and 0 bases from J, the junction contained 14 bases not matched to a gene. CDR3 length: 19 amino acids. The CDR3 spells CASSPQGGSSGSYNSPLHF. The CDR3 nucleotides are TGTGCCAGCAGTCCTCAGGGGGGAAGTAGCGGCTCCTATAATTCACCCCTCCACTTT.

The chain has TRBV7-3 and TRBJ1-1; possible D gene TRBD1, 5 bases. V dropped 5 bases and J dropped 11 bases, with 18 bases sitting between them. Germline loops: CDR1 SGHTA, CDR2 FQGTGA. The CDR3 loop spans 13 amino acids. The CDR3: CASSPRGRAWAFF. Written as DNA, the CDR3 is TGTGCCAGCAGCCCAAGGGGAAGGGCCTGGGCTTTCTTT.

This chain connects TRBV28 to TRBJ2-3; 8 bases fit TRBD1. Trimming at V came to 3 bases and at J to 4 bases, leaving 3 bases not matched to a gene. The CDR3 consists of 14 residues. Germline loops: CDR1 MDHEN, CDR2 SYDVKM. The CDR3 loop is CASSFDRGADTQYF. The CDR3, as DNA: TGTGCCAGCAGTTTTGACAGGGGAGCAGATACGCAGTATTTT.